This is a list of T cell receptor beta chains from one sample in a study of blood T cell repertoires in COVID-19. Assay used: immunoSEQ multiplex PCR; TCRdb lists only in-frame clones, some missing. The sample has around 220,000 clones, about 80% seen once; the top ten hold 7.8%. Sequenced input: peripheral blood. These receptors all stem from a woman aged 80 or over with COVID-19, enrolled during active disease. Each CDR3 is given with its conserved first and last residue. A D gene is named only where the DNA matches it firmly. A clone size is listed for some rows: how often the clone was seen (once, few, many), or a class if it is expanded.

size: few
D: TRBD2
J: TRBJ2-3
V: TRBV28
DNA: TGTGCCAGCAGTTTAGGTCCGGGACTAGGATTAACAGATACGCAGTATTTT
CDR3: CASSLGPGLGLTDTQYF

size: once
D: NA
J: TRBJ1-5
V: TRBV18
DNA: TGTGCCAGCTCCCTGGGGCGGAGCCAGCCCCAGCATTTT
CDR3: CASSLGRSQPQHF

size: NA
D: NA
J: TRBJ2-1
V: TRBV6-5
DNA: TGTGCCAGCAGTTACTCTAGCGGCCTCGCCGAGCAGTTCTTC
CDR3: CASSYSSGLAEQFF

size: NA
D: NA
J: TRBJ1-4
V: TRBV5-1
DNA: TGCGCCAGCAGCCCCGAGTCAACTAATGAAAAACTGTTTTTT
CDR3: CASSPESTNEKLFF

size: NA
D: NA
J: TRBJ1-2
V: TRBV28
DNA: TGTGCCAGCGGAGGGGCGGGCAACTATGGCTACACCTTC
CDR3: CASGGAGNYGYTF

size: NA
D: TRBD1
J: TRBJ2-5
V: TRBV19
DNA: TGTGCCACTAGACAGGGGGCGCGGGAGACCCAGTACTTC
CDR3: CATRQGARETQYF

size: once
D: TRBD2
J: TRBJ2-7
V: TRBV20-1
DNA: TGCAGTGCCAGTAGCGGGAATCAGGTAACCTACGAGCAGTACTTC
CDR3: CSASSGNQVTYEQYF

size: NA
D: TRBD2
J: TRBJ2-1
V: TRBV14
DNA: TGTGCCAGCAGCCAAGTCGCCCTAGCGGGACCCTACAATGAGCAGTTCTTC
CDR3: CASSQVALAGPYNEQFF

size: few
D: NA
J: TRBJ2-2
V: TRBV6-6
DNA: TGTGCCAGCGCCTGGGGGGTAGGTGCCGGGGAGCTGTTTTTT
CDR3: CASAWGVGAGELFF

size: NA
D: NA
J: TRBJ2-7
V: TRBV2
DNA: TGTGCCAGCACCCGTACGGCAGGGCCCCTGGAGCAGTACTTC
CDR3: CASTRTAGPLEQYF

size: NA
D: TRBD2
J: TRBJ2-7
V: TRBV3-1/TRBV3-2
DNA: TGTGCCAGCAGCCAAGCTCAAGCGGGAGGGTACGAGCAGTACTTC
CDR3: CASSQAQAGGYEQYF

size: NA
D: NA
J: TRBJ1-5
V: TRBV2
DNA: TGTGCCAGCGGGGTGGGGCAGGATTATCAGCCCCAGCATTTT
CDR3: CASGVGQDYQPQHF

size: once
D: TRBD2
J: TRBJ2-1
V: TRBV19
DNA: TGTGCCAGTAGTGGGGGGACTAGCGGGACGTTTGAGCAGTTCTTC
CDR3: CASSGGTSGTFEQFF

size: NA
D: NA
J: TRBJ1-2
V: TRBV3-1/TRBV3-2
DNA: TGTGCCAGCAGCCAATTGGGGTCCGGGAGAGATGGCTACACCTTC
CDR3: CASSQLGSGRDGYTF

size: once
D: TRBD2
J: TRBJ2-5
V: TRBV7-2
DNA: TGTGCCAGCAGCTTAGGGGGGAGGGGCCCTAGCGAGACCCAGTACTTC
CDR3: CASSLGGRGPSETQYF

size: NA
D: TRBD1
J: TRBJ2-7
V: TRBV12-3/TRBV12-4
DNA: TGTGCCAGCGGGGACAGGGGGCTACACGAGCAGTACTTC
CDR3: CASGDRGLHEQYF

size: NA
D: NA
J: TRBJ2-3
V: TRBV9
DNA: TGTGCCAGCAGCGCTTCGGCGGAAGCTACGCAGTATTTT
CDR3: CASSASAEATQYF

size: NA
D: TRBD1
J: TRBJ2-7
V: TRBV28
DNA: TGTGCCAGCAGTCGCCTGGGACAGGGGGCAGACGGGCAGTACTTC
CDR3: CASSRLGQGADGQYF

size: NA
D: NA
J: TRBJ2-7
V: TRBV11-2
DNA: TGTGCCAGCAGCGATACTCCTCCGGGCGAGCAGTACTTC
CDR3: CASSDTPPGEQYF

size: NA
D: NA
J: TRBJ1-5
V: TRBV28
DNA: TGTGCCAGCATCCAAGTGCTCGGTCAGCCCCAGCATTTT
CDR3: CASIQVLGQPQHF